Detailed here is one T cell receptor (beta chain). What it binds is not known. The data were obtained in a study of vaccination effects on CD4 cells after COVID-19. Method: immunoSEQ multiplex PCR; TCRdb's copy keeps in-frame clones and lacks some. Among roughly 25,000 clones listed, approximately 69% were seen once. Study results and caveats: By a late point after vaccination, infection- and vaccine-induced clones had shrunk markedly through clonal contraction.

Antigen-specific CD4+ T cells expanded by the ViraFEST assay with viral peptide pools were then sequenced. After about 10 days in culture, the CD4+ T cells were isolated. Vaccine recipients had no previous SARS-CoV-2 infection; their nucleocapsid antibodies were negative. The sequence was collected from a human donor who received a COVID-19 vaccine. The sequences come from CD4+ T cells from PBMCs cultured with SARS-CoV-2 spike peptides, collected before COVID-19 vaccination.

The CDR3 sequence is CASTGTGGDYGYTF. In DNA, the CDR3 is TGTGCCAGCACCGGGACAGGGGGCGACTATGGCTACACCTTC. The chain carries TRBV6-5 and TRBJ1-2, with TRBD1 identical over 12 bases. This CDR3 is built from 14 residues. After removal of 7 bases from V and 3 bases from J, the junction contained 3 bases not matched to a gene. CDR1 is MNHEY and CDR2 is SVGAGI in the germline V gene.